This record covers a single T cell receptor beta chain. The source of the sample is a study of cytomegalovirus exposure and HLA in healthy donors. Researchers ran the PCR with 60 Vbeta and 13 Jbeta primers. Libraries were prepared by immunoSEQ multiplex PCR; TCRdb keeps only in-frame clonotypes and omits some of them. The table includes some 130,000 clones, 81% detected once. This TCR derives from a man aged 18 to 29 in good health and CMV-seronegative. Sequencing input: PBMCs.

CDR3 in amino acids: CASSASSSSGRNEQFF. The CDR3, as DNA: TGCGCCAGCAGCGCCAGCTCTAGCTCAGGTAGAAATGAGCAGTTCTTC. The rearrangement joins TRBV4-3 to TRBJ2-1; TRBD2 might be the D (5 bases). This CDR3 spans 16 amino acids. Trimming removed 5 bases at V and 7 bases at J, with 21 bases between. Germline V gene sequence: CDR1 LGHNA, CDR2 YSLEER.